A single sample gave rise to the 32 T cell receptor beta chains below, sequenced in a study of blood T cell repertoires in COVID-19. Profiling relied on immunoSEQ multiplex PCR, and the TCRdb table lists in-frame clones only, not all of them. This sample has fewer than 80,000 clones, with less than 90% found just once. Sequencing was done on a sample of peripheral blood. These receptors were obtained from a man older than 75 with COVID-19, enrolled during active disease.

This clone was detected only a few times. This chain links TRBV29-1 with TRBJ1-1, with D possibly being TRBD1 (6 bases). The V gene's germline CDR1 is SQVTM and CDR2 ANQGSEA. Trimming took 4 bases from V and 1 from J, leaving 10 bases between them. The CDR3 totals 13 residues. CDR3: CSVGDNRNTEAFF. The CDR3 DNA reads TGCAGCGTTGGGGACAACAGGAACACTGAAGCTTTCTTT.

V gene TRBV6-5 combines with J gene TRBJ1-5; weak D call: TRBD1 (5 bases). This CDR3 spans 13 amino acids. The V gene's germline CDR1 is MNHEY and CDR2 SVGAGI. Trimming cost V 6 bases and J 1 base, with 7 bases left between them. CDR3 nucleotides: TGTGCCAGCAGGCAGGGCAGCAATCAGCCCCAGCATTTT. Amino acids: CASRQGSNQPQHF.

V and J are TRBV5-8 and TRBJ1-2; possible D gene TRBD1, 5 bases. V gave up 3 bases and J gave up 1 base, with 16 bases separating them. The CDR3 consists of 16 residues. Germline CDR1 and CDR2: SGHTS and YDEGEE. The CDR3: CASSSNQGLRNYGYTF. The CDR3 nucleotides are TGTGCCAGCAGCTCCAATCAGGGATTACGTAACTATGGCTACACCTTC.

The chain couples TRBV5-1 to TRBJ1-2; possible D gene TRBD1, 6 bases. This CDR3 has 15 residues. Germline V gene sequence: CDR1 SGHRS, CDR2 YFSETQ. The V gene lost 4 bases and the J gene lost 8 bases, with 21 bases spanning the gap. CDR3 protein: CASSQRLGGPRGYTF. The CDR3 DNA is TGCGCCAGCAGCCAACGGTTGGGGGGGCCCAGGGGCTACACCTTC.

The rearrangement joins TRBV7-3 to TRBJ2-3, with 9 bases fitting TRBD1. J lost 1 base, V lost 4 bases, and 3 bases had no gene match. The germline gives CDR1 SGHTA, CDR2 FQGTGA. CDR3 length equals 15 residues. CDR3 in DNA: TGTGCCAGCAGCTCGACAGGGGGAGGCACAGATACGCAGTATTTT. This translates into CASSSTGGGTDTQYF.

This chain uses TRBV7-6 with TRBJ2-2, with D maybe TRBD2 (5 bases). CDR1 and CDR2 (germline): SGHVS, FNYEAQ. The CDR3 runs 16 residues. V was shortened by 5 bases and J by 1 base, with 14 bases between the two germline ends. The CDR3 loop reads CASSPLPSGNTGELFF. The CDR3 DNA reads as TGTGCCAGCAGCCCGCTGCCCAGCGGGAACACCGGGGAGCTGTTTTTT.

The chain combines TRBV2 with TRBJ1-3; no reliable D call. The CDR3 sequence is 12 residues long. Trimming cost V 6 bases and J 7 bases, with 10 bases left between them. In germline, CDR1 is SNHLY, CDR2 FYNNEI. The DNA of the CDR3 is TGTGCCAGCAGGAGGTCGGGGAACACCATATATTTT. Amino acid sequence: CASRRSGNTIYF.

The chain employs TRBV18 and TRBJ2-1, with 7 bases lining up with TRBD1. CDR3 length: 15 residues. Germline assignment: CDR1 KGHSH and CDR2 LQKENI. J was trimmed by 7 bases and V by 4 bases; bases with no gene match: 10. CDR3 bases: TGTGCCAGCTCACTTGAGTTGACAGGGAAAAATGAGCAGTTCTTC. Encoded protein: CASSLELTGKNEQFF.

The chain couples TRBV11-2 to TRBJ1-5, with a tentative D call TRBD1 (5 bases). The CDR3 totals 15 residues. Per germline, CDR1 SGHAT and CDR2 FQNNGV. Deletions cut 1 base from V and 2 bases from J, with 9 bases between. CDR3 nucleotide sequence: TGTGCCAGCAGCTTAGGCCCGGGGGGCAATCAGCCCCAGCATTTT. Protein: CASSLGPGGNQPQHF.

The V gene is TRBV7-2, the J gene TRBJ2-1, with 7 positions matching TRBD2. The V gene end was trimmed by 5 bases and the J gene end by 8 bases; junction bases not matched to a gene: 6. CDR3 size: 13 residues. The germline V gene has CDR1 SGHTA and CDR2 FQGNSA. CDR3 in amino acids: CASSQLAQYEQFF. CDR3 DNA sequence: TGTGCCAGCAGCCAACTAGCGCAGTATGAGCAGTTCTTC.

This sequence joins TRBV5-1 and TRBJ1-4, with D perhaps TRBD1 (5 bases). Germline lookup yields CDR1 SGHRS and CDR2 YFSETQ. V gave up 4 bases and J gave up 0 bases, with 10 bases separating them. This CDR3 has 15 amino acids. The CDR3 loop reads CASSLGHATNEKLFF. The CDR3 nucleotides are TGCGCCAGCAGCCTCGGACACGCAACTAATGAAAAACTGTTTTTT.

This chain joins TRBV5-6 and TRBJ1-2; perhaps TRBD1 as D (6 bases). From germline, CDR1 is SGHDT and CDR2 YYEEEE. CDR3 size: 14 residues. V was shortened by 1 base and J by 8 bases, with 15 bases between the two germline ends. The chain's CDR3 is CASSLSRGARGYTF. As DNA, the CDR3 is TGTGCCAGCAGCTTGTCGCGGGGGGCGCGAGGCTACACCTTC. The variable domain in full, completed from reference TRBV5-6 and TRBJ1-2, reads DAGVTQSPTHLIKTRGQQVTLRCSPKSGHDTVSWYQQALGQGPQFIFQYYEEEERQRGNFPDRFSGHQFPNYSSELNVNALLLGDSALYLCASSLSRGARGYTFGSGTRLTVV.

The rearrangement uses TRBV6-5 and TRBJ1-2, with no clear D. Germline assignment: CDR1 MNHEY and CDR2 SVGAGI. The CDR3 sequence is 14 residues long. With 0 bases removed from V and 2 bases from J, the gap between germline ends came to 7 bases. For the CDR3, the DNA is TGTGCCAGCAGTTACTCGCCCGGGAACTATGGCTACACCTTC. It is translated as CASSYSPGNYGYTF.

This clone is a singleton in its sample. The chain links TRBV6-6 to TRBJ1-1, with D unclear. Germline-derived CDR1 and CDR2 are MNHNY and SVGAGI (reference sequence). This CDR3 is built from 15 residues. Trimming shortened V by 2 bases and J by 2 bases, and 12 bases separated the two germline ends. The CDR3 region has the DNA TGTGCCAGCAGTTACCGTCGCGTAGATAACACTGAAGCTTTCTTT. Translated: CASSYRRVDNTEAFF.

J is TRBJ1-3 and V is TRBV19, with 7 bases matching TRBD1. CDR1 is LNHDA, CDR2 SQIVND, per germline (reference sequence). V gave up 5 bases and J gave up 0 bases; unmatched junction bases: 4. The CDR3 spans 15 residues. In nucleotides, the CDR3 is TGTGCCAGTAGTGGCCGGGACAGCTCTGGAAACACCATATATTTT. This translates into CASSGRDSSGNTIYF.

The gene calls are TRBV18 and TRBJ1-6, with 8 bases that match TRBD1. This CDR3 is built from 14 residues. J gave up 9 bases and V 3 bases, and 4 bases lay outside the gene matches. The germline V gene has CDR1 KGHSH and CDR2 LQKENI. The CDR3 sequence: CASSPTGVGSPLHF. The CDR3 DNA reads TGTGCCAGCTCACCGACAGGGGTGGGTTCACCCCTCCACTTT.

J is TRBJ2-2 and V is TRBV7-2, with TRBD1 as a possible D gene (6 bases). Trimming took 6 bases from V and 4 from J, leaving 12 bases between them. From germline, CDR1 is SGHTA and CDR2 FQGNSA. The CDR3 length is 14 residues. CDR3 residues: CASSFDRFTGELFF. CDR3 in DNA: TGTGCCAGCAGTTTTGACAGGTTCACCGGGGAGCTGTTTTTT.

The chain is built from TRBV6-5 and TRBJ2-4; tentative D call: TRBD1 (6 bases). V was clipped by 6 bases and J by 0 bases, with 9 bases between them. Germline CDR1 reads MNHEY; CDR2 reads SVGAGI. The CDR3 runs 14 residues. The CDR3 bases are TGTGCCAGCAGGGACAGCTTAGCCAAAAACATTCAGTACTTC. As protein: CASRDSLAKNIQYF.

This sequence joins TRBV7-3 and TRBJ2-1, with D tentatively TRBD2 (6 bases). CDR3 length equals 16 residues. Germline CDR1 reads SGHTA; CDR2 reads FQGTGA. The V end lost 1 base, the J end lost 8 bases, and 18 bases lay between the germline ends. CDR3 sequence reads: CASSLIGAGLIDEQFF. For the CDR3, the DNA is TGTGCCAGCAGCTTAATAGGTGCGGGATTGATCGATGAGCAGTTCTTC.

This clone was recorded once. J is TRBJ2-1 and V is TRBV3-1 (or the pseudogene TRBV3-2); D may be TRBD1 (6 bases). V lost 0 bases, J lost 15 bases, and 18 bases lay in between. The CDR3 is 14 residues long. Germline V gene data show CDR1 as LGHDT and CDR2 as YNNKEL (reference sequence). CDR3 region: CASSQDPGVGERFF. The CDR3 DNA is TGTGCCAGCAGCCAAGATCCAGGGGTGGGGGAGAGGTTCTTC.

V gene TRBV5-1 combines with J gene TRBJ1-3; weak D call: TRBD1 (5 bases). The germline V gene encodes CDR1 SGHRS and CDR2 YFSETQ. The CDR3 runs 18 residues. V gave up 3 bases and J gave up 1 base, with 20 bases separating them. CDR3 sequence reads: CASSWGRVNRESGNTIYF. The CDR3 nucleotides read TGCGCCAGCAGCTGGGGCAGGGTTAATCGGGAGTCTGGAAACACCATATATTTT.

The CDR3 DNA is TGTGCCAGCTCACCAGGGGGCCCCTGGACTGAAGCTTTCTTT. Translating it yields CASSPGGPWTEAFF. The gene calls are TRBV18 and TRBJ1-1, with D maybe TRBD1 (6 bases). CDR1 KGHSH and CDR2 LQKENI come from the germline V gene. V was cut by 2 bases and J by 5 bases, with 12 bases left in between. The length of the CDR3 is 14 residues.

The gene calls are TRBV6-6 and TRBJ1-1; unclear D gene. This CDR3 has 16 amino acids. The germline CDR1 and CDR2 sequences are MNHNY and SVGAGI (reference sequence). The V gene lost 0 bases and the J gene lost 5 bases, with 16 bases spanning the gap. DNA for the CDR3: TGTGCCAGCAGTTACTCCGCGTCACGGGGTGGAACTGAAGCTTTCTTT. Its protein is CASSYSASRGGTEAFF.

The chain couples TRBV6-6 to TRBJ1-2, with 9 bases aligning to TRBD1. Unmatched junction bases numbered 6, after V lost 2 bases and J lost 2 bases. This CDR3 has 16 residues. Germline V gene sequence: CDR1 MNHNY, CDR2 SVGAGI (reference sequence). The CDR3 spells CASSYGQGRGNYGYTF. CDR3 nucleotide sequence: TGTGCCAGCAGTTACGGACAGGGGAGGGGAAACTATGGCTACACCTTC.

This sequence joins TRBV19 and TRBJ2-7; 9 bases are shared with TRBD1. CDR1 is LNHDA, CDR2 SQIVND, per germline (reference sequence). CDR3 length: 15 residues. J was trimmed by 2 bases and V by 3 bases; bases with no gene match: 5. CDR3 coding DNA: TGTGCCAGTAGTATTGGGGGACAGGGTCCCTACGAGCAGTACTTC. Protein sequence: CASSIGGQGPYEQYF.

J is TRBJ2-7 and V is TRBV5-5, with 7 bases lining up with TRBD1. The CDR3 has 14 residues. The junction had 6 bases not matched to a gene; V was cut back by 3 bases and J by 3 bases. Per the germline V gene, CDR1 is SGHKS and CDR2 is YYEKEE (reference sequence). The CDR3 DNA is TGTGCCAGCAGCTCCGGACAGGCGTTCTACGAGCAGTACTTC. Protein sequence: CASSSGQAFYEQYF.

Judged by abundance, this clone is medium-sized. The chain combines TRBV4-1 with TRBJ2-7; the D gene is possibly TRBD2 (6 bases). From germline, CDR1 is MGHRA and CDR2 YSYEKL. V dropped 0 bases and J dropped 2 bases, with 17 bases sitting between them. The CDR3 spans 17 residues. As DNA, the CDR3 is TGCGCCAGCAGCCAAGAATTGTTTGGGACTGGGACCTACGAGCAGTACTTC. Its protein is CASSQELFGTGTYEQYF.

The chain employs TRBV11-3 and TRBJ2-3; 8 positions match TRBD2. J gave up 8 bases and V 3 bases, and 4 bases lay outside the gene matches. This CDR3 is 13 amino acids long. Germline V gene data show CDR1 as SGHNT and CDR2 as YENEEA. CDR3 sequence reads: CASSFPGGVTQYF. For the CDR3, the DNA is TGTGCCAGCAGCTTTCCCGGGGGGGTTACGCAGTATTTT.

The rearrangement uses TRBV29-1 and TRBJ2-7; tentative D call: TRBD1 (6 bases). The CDR3 contains 12 residues. CDR1 is SQVTM, CDR2 ANQGSEA, per germline. V lost 5 bases, J lost 4 bases, and 12 bases lay in between. The CDR3 DNA is TGCAGCGTTAGGACAGTCGGGTACGAGCAGTACTTC. Its translation is CSVRTVGYEQYF.

The rearrangement uses TRBV6-5 and TRBJ1-2; D might be TRBD1 (6 bases). This CDR3 is 14 amino acids long. V was shortened by 2 bases and J by 8 bases, with 15 bases between the two germline ends. CDR1 is MNHEY, CDR2 SVGAGI, per germline. CDR3 region: CASSYSGGRRGYTF. Here the CDR3 DNA reads TGTGCCAGCAGTTACAGCGGGGGGCGGAGGGGCTACACCTTC.

The gene calls are TRBV28 and TRBJ2-1, with 9 bases that match TRBD1. This CDR3 spans 15 amino acids. Trimming at V came to 6 bases and at J to 7 bases, leaving 10 bases not matched to a gene. Germline loops: CDR1 MDHEN, CDR2 SYDVKM. In DNA form, the CDR3 reads TGTGCCAGCAGGACAGGGGGGAGTTCTTTTAATGAGCAGTTCTTC. It specifies CASRTGGSSFNEQFF. The full variable domain, rest sourced from reference TRBV28 and TRBJ2-1, is DVKVTQSSRYLVKRTGEKVFLECVQDMDHENMFWYRQDPGLGLRLIYFSYDVKMKEKGDIPEGYSVSREKKERFSLILESASTNQTSMYLCASRTGGSSFNEQFFGPGTRLTVL.

This clone showed up just once. The chain links TRBV4-1 to TRBJ1-3; D call uncertain. The length of the CDR3 is 15 residues. Trimming left V 1 base short and J 0 bases short, with 7 bases between. Per germline, CDR1 MGHRA and CDR2 YSYEKL. DNA for the CDR3: TGCGCCAGCAGCCAAGTCGTCAGCTCTGGAAACACCATATATTTT. Protein: CASSQVVSSGNTIYF.